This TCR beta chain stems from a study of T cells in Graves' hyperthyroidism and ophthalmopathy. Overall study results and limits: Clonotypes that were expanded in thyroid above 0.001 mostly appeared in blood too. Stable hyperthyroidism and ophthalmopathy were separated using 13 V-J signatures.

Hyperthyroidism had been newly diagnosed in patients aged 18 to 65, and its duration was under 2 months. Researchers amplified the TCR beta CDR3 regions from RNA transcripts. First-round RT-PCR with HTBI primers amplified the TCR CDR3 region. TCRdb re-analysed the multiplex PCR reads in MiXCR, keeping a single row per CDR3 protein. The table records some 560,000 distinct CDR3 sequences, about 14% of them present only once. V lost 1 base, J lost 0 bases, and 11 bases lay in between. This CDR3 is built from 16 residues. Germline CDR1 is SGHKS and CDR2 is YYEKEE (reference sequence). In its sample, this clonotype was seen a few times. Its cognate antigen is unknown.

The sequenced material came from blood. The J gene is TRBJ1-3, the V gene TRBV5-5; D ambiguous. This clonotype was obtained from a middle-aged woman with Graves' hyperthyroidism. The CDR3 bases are TGTGCCAGCAGCTTGCGGGTAGTAGGCTCTGGAAACACCATATATTTT. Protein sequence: CASSLRVVGSGNTIYF.